This T cell receptor beta chain was retrieved from a study of regulatory T cells in long-lasting Graves disease. TCR beta libraries were built with iRepertoire HTBI primers and Arm-PCR of CDR3 regions. Authors' data handling: Samples collectively showed 62 TRBV and approximately 15 TRBJ segments. TCRdb re-analysed the multiplex PCR reads in MiXCR, keeping a single row per CDR3 protein. TCRdb's processing, not the study's, gives the V and J calls here. The sample has a few hundred thousand distinct CDR3 sequences; roughly 23% are singletons. Study findings and constraints: Persistent Graves' patients showed reduced TCR diversity versus newly diagnosed patients.

This clonotype came up many times. Its cognate antigen is unknown. Specified time point: persistent/refractory GD, antithyroid drugs over 5 years with positive TRAb. PBMC RNA was the source of the TCR library. Patients all came to the study from an endocrinology department in Xi'an, China. Per germline, CDR1 MDHEN and CDR2 SYDVKM. V lost 5 bases, J lost 0 bases, and 5 bases stayed unmatched. This CDR3 region has 15 residues. The rearrangement joins TRBV28 to TRBJ2-5; 8 positions match TRBD1. Sequenced here: peripheral blood mononuclear cells (PBMCs), sampled when the disease was refractory, from a patient treated with antithyroid drugs. The sequence derives from a woman between 35 and 50 years old with Graves disease. The CDR3 bases are TGTGCCAGCAGTCTGACAGGGGTCTACCAAGAGACCCAGTACTTC. Residues: CASSLTGVYQETQYF. Full variable domain (outside the CDR3, taken from reference TRBV28 and TRBJ2-5): DVKVTQSSRYLVKRTGEKVFLECVQDMDHENMFWYRQDPGLGLRLIYFSYDVKMKEKGDIPEGYSVSREKKERFSLILESASTNQTSMYLCASSLTGVYQETQYFGPGTRLLVL.